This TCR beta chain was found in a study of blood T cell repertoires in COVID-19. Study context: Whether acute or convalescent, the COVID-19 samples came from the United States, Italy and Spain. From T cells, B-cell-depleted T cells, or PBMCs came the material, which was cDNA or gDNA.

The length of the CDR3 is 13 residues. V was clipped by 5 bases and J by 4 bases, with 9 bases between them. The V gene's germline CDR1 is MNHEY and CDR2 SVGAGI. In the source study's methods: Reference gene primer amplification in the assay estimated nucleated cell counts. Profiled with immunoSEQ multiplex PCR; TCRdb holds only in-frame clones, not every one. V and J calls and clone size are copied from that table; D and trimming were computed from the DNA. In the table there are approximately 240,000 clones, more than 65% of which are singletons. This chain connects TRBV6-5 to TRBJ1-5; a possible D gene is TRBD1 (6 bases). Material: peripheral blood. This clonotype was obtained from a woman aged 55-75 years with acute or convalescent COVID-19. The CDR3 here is CASSNQGNQPQHF. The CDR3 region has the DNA TGTGCCAGCAGTAACCAGGGGAATCAGCCCCAGCATTTT.